This TCR beta chain was found in a study of T cell responses to AZD1222 COVID-19 vaccine. Clones were read by immunoSEQ multiplex PCR, and TCRdb kept only the in-frame ones, dropping some. The top ten hold under 2% of the sample, which has some 150,000 clones, approximately 90% seen once. Findings and limits, study-wide: Only six people who got AZD1222 tested seropositive at baseline.

CDR3 length equals 15 residues. Germline V gene sequence: CDR1 KGHSH, CDR2 LQKENI. V gave up 6 bases and J gave up 4 bases; unmatched junction bases: 9. It was second doses at about 4 or about 12 weeks that were pooled. Comment on this clone: What it binds is not known.

The TCR was taken from an adult who received the AZD1222 COVID-19 vaccine. The rearrangement uses TRBV18 and TRBJ1-2; 9 bases agree with TRBD1. The sample here was peripheral blood, taken 28 days after the second AZD1222 dose. The CDR3, as DNA: TGTGCCAGCTCGGCCAACAGGGGGCGCTCCTATGGCTACACCTTC. Amino acid sequence: CASSANRGRSYGYTF.